This T cell receptor beta chain was found in a study of shared clonotypes between healthy human individuals. V dropped 5 bases and J dropped 4 bases, with 11 bases sitting between them. This CDR3 has 13 residues. The germline gives CDR1 MDHEN, CDR2 SYDVKM. Overall study findings and caveats: Rarefaction curves obtained for sorted subsets showed sequencing incomplete despite large depth.

The sorted-subset replicate PCRs were given around 200 ng DNA, which is tens of thousands of T cell genomes. TCRdb's copy holds only in-frame clones and misses some; the assay was immunoSEQ multiplex PCR. The sample has approximately 2.1 million clones; 90% to 95% are singletons. This clone appeared a single time. Its antigen is currently unknown. Investigators divided CD4+ cells into CD45RA+ naive and CD45RA-negative memory subsets. This receptor was taken from a man between 18 and 35 years old in good health. Some clones in this sample may be carry-over from other donors' samples. This chain joins TRBV28 and TRBJ2-5; a possible D gene is TRBD1 (5 bases). Sequenced: naive CD4+ T cells from PBMCs. Subset described: CD45RA+ positively selected. The CDR3 sequence: CASSELRGETQYF. Here the CDR3 DNA reads TGTGCCAGCAGTGAGCTAAGGGGAGAGACCCAGTACTTC.